The 17 T cell receptor beta chains reported below all come from one sample, sequenced in a study of control samples from healthy donors and cancer patients. TCRdb's table, derived via immunoSEQ multiplex PCR, lists solely in-frame clones and lacks some. The sample records around 100,000 clones, approximately 84% being singletons. The sample comprised blood. The source is a woman aged 50 to 60 in good health.

The genes are TRBV3-1 (or the pseudogene TRBV3-2) and TRBJ1-6, with a possible D match to TRBD1 (5 bases). V gave up 7 bases and J gave up 10 bases, with 26 bases separating them. The CDR3 loop spans 17 amino acids. Germline assignment: CDR1 LGHDT and CDR2 YNNKEL (reference sequence). The CDR3 sequence: CASTNRGTKITGSPLHF. For the CDR3, the DNA is TGTGCCAGCACTAATCGGGGGACTAAAATCACTGGATCACCCCTCCACTTT.

The chain uses TRBV10-2 and TRBJ2-1, with D unresolved. The ends were cut back, 4 bases at V and 7 bases at J, with 20 bases in the middle. The CDR3 has 16 residues. Germline assignment: CDR1 WSHSY and CDR2 SAAADI. The CDR3, as DNA: TGCGCCAGCAGTGTCCTCCTAGAGTCGGCTCGGAATGAGCAGTTCTTC. Translating it yields CASSVLLESARNEQFF.

This chain uses TRBV5-4 with TRBJ2-2, with D unresolved. Trimming pared 5 bases from V and 4 bases from J, leaving 18 bases between. Germline V gene sequence: CDR1 SGHNT, CDR2 YYREEE (reference sequence). This CDR3 has 16 amino acids. CDR3 bases: TGTGCCAGCAGTCGCCAGGATTTTGTGTTCACCGGGGAGCTGTTTTTT. This encodes CASSRQDFVFTGELFF. Together with reference TRBV5-4 and TRBJ2-2, the CDR3 gives the full variable domain: ETGVTQSPTHLIKTRGQQVTLRCSSQSGHNTVSWYQQALGQGPQFIFQYYREEENGRGNFPPRFSGLQFPNYSSELNVNALELDDSALYLCASSRQDFVFTGELFFGEGSRLTVL.

This sequence joins TRBV2 and TRBJ1-1; D is unclear. Germline V gene lookup returns CDR1 SNHLY and CDR2 FYNNEI. The CDR3 spans 11 residues. Trimming shortened V by 7 bases and J by 7 bases, and 10 bases separated the two germline ends. CDR3 coding DNA: TGTGCCAGCATGATCACTTATGAAGCTTTCTTT. It encodes CASMITYEAFF.

This clone was detected only a few times. The chain uses TRBV7-3 and TRBJ1-1, with D perhaps matching TRBD1 (5 bases). Germline V gives CDR1 SGHTA, CDR2 FQGTGA. V was cut by 5 bases and J by 1 base, with 8 bases left in between. The CDR3 sequence is 13 residues long. The CDR3 nucleotides read TGTGCCAGCAGCCCCACAGGGAACACTGAAGCTTTCTTT. Its translation: CASSPTGNTEAFF.

The sample holds a few counts of this clone. The chain links TRBV6-5 to TRBJ2-7; TRBD1 or TRBD2 may be the D gene (5 bases each). V dropped 11 bases and J dropped 3 bases, with 17 bases sitting between them. This CDR3 comprises 13 residues. Per the germline V gene, CDR1 is MNHEY and CDR2 is SVGAGI. The CDR3 protein is CAGRRDGDYEQYF. DNA of the CDR3: TGTGCCGGTAGAAGGGACGGGGACTACGAGCAGTACTTC.

The V and J genes are TRBV12-5 and TRBJ1-2; D perhaps matches TRBD1 (5 bases). The CDR3 extends over 13 amino acids. V shed 0 bases and J shed 7 bases, with 9 bases lying between them. In germline, CDR1 is LGHNT, CDR2 FRNRAP. CDR3 DNA: TGTGCTAGTGGTTTGGTTGAGACAGTTGGCTACACCTTC. As protein: CASGLVETVGYTF.

The V call is TRBV5-6, the J call TRBJ1-2; D remains unclear. There are 14 residues in the CDR3. The V gene's germline CDR1 is SGHDT and CDR2 YYEEEE. Trimming stripped 2 bases from V and 4 bases from J, with 12 bases between. DNA of the CDR3: TGTGCCAGCAGCTTCGAGCAGAATATCTATGGCTACACCTTC. Translating it yields CASSFEQNIYGYTF.

The V gene is TRBV7-8, the J gene TRBJ2-1; D could derive from TRBD1 or TRBD2 (5 bases each). V was trimmed by 7 bases and J by 5 bases, leaving 18 bases between them. This CDR3 has 15 amino acids. Germline V gives CDR1 SGHVS, CDR2 FQNEAQ. The CDR3 here is CASTPGTQSNNEQFF. Here the CDR3 DNA reads TGTGCCAGCACGCCGGGGACCCAAAGCAACAATGAGCAGTTCTTC.

V is TRBV24-1 and J is TRBJ2-3; TRBD1 aligns across 10 bases. Trimming took 7 bases from V and 5 from J; bases not matched to a gene: 5. The CDR3 consists of 14 residues. Germline values: CDR1 KGHDR, CDR2 SFDVKD. Written as DNA, the CDR3 is TGTGCCACCAGCGGGACAGGGGTAGGAGATACGCAGTATTTT. Translated, it gives CATSGTGVGDTQYF.

This chain uses TRBV19 with TRBJ1-6; 7 nucleotides align to TRBD1. There are 14 residues in the CDR3. The V gene end was trimmed by 9 bases and the J gene end by 1 base; junction bases not matched to a gene: 3. Germline V gene sequence: CDR1 LNHDA, CDR2 SQIVND (reference sequence). The CDR3 nucleotides read TGTGCCAGCCAACAGGGGTCCTATAATTCACCCCTCCACTTT. Protein: CASQQGSYNSPLHF. Combining the CDR3 with reference TRBV19 and TRBJ1-6 gives the whole variable domain DGGITQSPKYLFRKEGQNVTLSCEQNLNHDAMYWYRQDPGQGLRLIYYSQIVNDFQKGDIAEGYSVSREKKESFPLTVTSAQKNPTAFYLCASQQGSYNSPLHFGNGTRLTVT.

This clone was seen a single time. This CDR3 is CASSPTVGRGGQEAFF. The CDR3 DNA follows: TGTGCCAGTAGTCCAACGGTGGGCAGGGGGGGACAGGAAGCTTTCTTT. The genes are TRBV19 and TRBJ1-1; the match to TRBD1 covers 7 bases. This CDR3 region has 16 residues. Germline V gives CDR1 LNHDA, CDR2 SQIVND (reference sequence). Trimming at V came to 5 bases and at J to 8 bases, leaving 17 bases not matched to a gene.

This chain links TRBV20-1 with TRBJ1-1; D unclear. Germline V lookup: CDR1 DFQATT, CDR2 SNEGSKA (reference sequence). The CDR3 has 10 residues. The germline V and J ends were trimmed by 6 bases and 7 bases, with 9 bases remaining between them. For the CDR3, the DNA is TGCAGTGCCGGTGGGTTTGAAGCTTTCTTT. This gives the protein CSAGGFEAFF.

The chain carries TRBV6-5 and TRBJ1-1; the D gene is possibly TRBD1 (5 bases). CDR3 size: 15 residues. The germline V gene has CDR1 MNHEY and CDR2 SVGAGI. Deletions cut 0 bases from V and 1 base from J, with 9 bases between. The CDR3 nucleotides read TGTGCCAGCAGTTACTCGAGGGGACGGAACACTGAAGCTTTCTTT. Protein sequence: CASSYSRGRNTEAFF.

This clone was seen a few times. The J gene is TRBJ2-1, the V gene TRBV29-1; D tentatively reads TRBD1 or TRBD2 (5 bases each). Germline assignment: CDR1 SQVTM and CDR2 ANQGSEA. CDR3 length: 15 amino acids. Trimming shortened V by 0 bases and J by 5 bases, and 14 bases separated the two germline ends. CDR3 residues: CSVEDFRDHNNEQFF. Here the CDR3 DNA reads TGCAGCGTTGAAGACTTCAGGGACCACAACAATGAGCAGTTCTTC.

This sequence joins TRBV9 and TRBJ2-5; D is ambiguous. Germline CDR1 SGDLS, CDR2 YYNGEE. Trimming took off 3 bases at V and 1 base at J, with 10 bases between the two ends. The CDR3 is 14 amino acids. The CDR3 DNA reads as TGTGCCAGCAGCGCGGCAGGTTTCCAAGAGACCCAGTACTTC. It encodes CASSAAGFQETQYF. Supplemented by reference TRBV9 and TRBJ2-5, the full variable domain reads DSGVTQTPKHLITATGQRVTLRCSPRSGDLSVYWYQQSLDQGLQFLIQYYNGEERAKGNILERFSAQQFPDLHSELNLSSLELGDSALYFCASSAAGFQETQYFGPGTRLLVL.

The chain has TRBV6-5 and TRBJ2-1; perhaps TRBD2 as D (6 bases). Trimming shortened V by 3 bases and J by 0 bases, and 9 bases separated the two germline ends. CDR3 length: 15 amino acids. Germline CDR1 reads MNHEY; CDR2 reads SVGAGI. As DNA, the CDR3 is TGTGCCAGCAGTTATCGGGAGAGCTCCTACAATGAGCAGTTCTTC. Translated: CASSYRESSYNEQFF.